The clone carrying this T cell receptor beta chain was recorded many times. Its target is not known. The data derive from a study of T-cell reconstitution after alpha-beta-depleted transplantation in children. Unique molecular identifiers were built into the TCRbeta library. From the PCR reads, TCRdb called clonotypes with MiXCR, one entry per CDR3 protein. The sample has approximately 630,000 distinct CDR3 sequences; over 10% are singletons. Study results and limitations: Several hundred expanded graft clones reportedly gave rise to the alpha-beta T cells present about two months after transplant. Newly produced T cells mostly provided counts and TCRbeta diversity after one year, as hyperexpanded clones declined.

There are 12 residues in the CDR3. The J segment lost 2 bases and the V segment lost 8 bases, leaving 3 bases of the junction unmatched. CDR1 and CDR2 (germline): GTSNPN, SVGIG (reference sequence). The sequence came from a girl aged 2-15 years with congenital amegakaryocytic thrombocytopenia, due to receive a stem cell transplant. The V call is TRBV30, the J call TRBJ2-7; 10 bases are a match to TRBD2. The source was PBMCs, collected before TCRalphabeta/CD19-depleted stem cell transplant. CDR3 sequence (DNA): TGTGCCGCTAGCGGGAGTCCCTACGAGCAGTACTTC. Its translation: CAASGSPYEQYF.